Each of the 21 T cell receptor beta chains below was sequenced from the same sample in a study of regulatory T cells in long-lasting Graves disease. This sample's time point: newly diagnosed GD, antithyroid drugs for less than 3 months. After RNA was extracted from PBMCs, the TCR library was made from it. Assembly of TCR beta libraries relied on iRepertoire HTBI primers together with Arm-PCR of CDR3 regions. TCRdb reanalysed the multiplex PCR reads using MiXCR and keeps one entry per CDR3 protein. The sample holds approximately 400,000 distinct CDR3 sequences, 12% seen once. This same sample was also part of a study on T cells in Graves' hyperthyroidism and ophthalmopathy.

This specimen was peripheral blood mononuclear cells (PBMCs), taken at new diagnosis, from a patient treated with antithyroid drugs. These receptors originate from a woman under 30 with Graves disease.

The table lists this clonotype with many counts. The chain combines TRBV30 with TRBJ1-5; D remains ambiguous. The CDR3 has 14 amino acids. The germline CDR1 and CDR2 sequences are GTSNPN and SVGIG (reference sequence). Trimming pared 1 base from V and 4 bases from J, leaving 11 bases between. CDR3 in DNA: TGTGCCTGGAGTGACACCTATTCTAATCAGCCCCAGCATTTT. Translating gives CAWSDTYSNQPQHF. The complete variable domain, with remaining parts taken from reference TRBV30 and TRBJ1-5, reads SQTIHQWPATLVQPVGSPLSLECTVEGTSNPNLYWYRQAAGRGLQLLFYSVGIGQISSEVPQNLSASRPQDRQFILSSKKLLLSDSGFYLCAWSDTYSNQPQHFGDGTRLSIL.

There are a few counts of this clonotype. The genes are TRBV5-1 and TRBJ1-1; a possible D gene is TRBD1 (5 bases). V was pared by 0 bases and J by 3 bases, with 15 bases between. Germline CDR1 reads SGHRS; CDR2 reads YFSETQ. The CDR3 extends over 16 amino acids. This chain's CDR3 is CASSLVLGGADTEAFF. The CDR3 nucleotides read TGCGCCAGCAGCTTGGTCCTCGGAGGGGCTGACACTGAAGCTTTCTTT.

This clonotype was seen at least ten times. The CDR3 loop is CASSLGAGYQETQYF. DNA for the CDR3: TGTGCCAGCAGCTTAGGGGCAGGGTACCAAGAGACCCAGTACTTC. J is TRBJ2-5 and V is TRBV7-2, with D possibly being TRBD1 (5 bases). Looked up from germline, CDR1 is SGHTA and CDR2 is FQGNSA. CDR3 length: 15 residues. V was pared by 1 base and J by 0 bases, with 9 bases between.

This clonotype was counted ten times or more. This sequence joins TRBV4-1 and TRBJ2-2; TRBD1 might be the D (5 bases). Trimming left V 7 bases short and J 10 bases short, with 25 bases between. The length of the CDR3 is 16 residues. Germline CDR1 MGHRA, CDR2 YSYEKL. CDR3 amino acids: CASTTGQGLWVEELFF. The CDR3 DNA reads as TGCGCCAGCACCACAGGCCAGGGTTTGTGGGTTGAGGAGCTGTTTTTT.

This clonotype was recorded a few times. V gene TRBV28 combines with J gene TRBJ2-7; TRBD1 is a possible D gene (6 bases). This CDR3 contains 14 residues. Trimming shortened V by 3 bases and J by 5 bases, and 14 bases separated the two germline ends. Germline values: CDR1 MDHEN, CDR2 SYDVKM. CDR3 DNA sequence: TGTGCCAGCAGTTTTTACGGCAAGGGGGACGAGCAGTACTTC. Residues: CASSFYGKGDEQYF.

There are many counts of this clonotype. The chain has TRBV6-2 or TRBV6-3 and TRBJ2-1, with no clear D. Germline CDR1 reads MNHEY; CDR2 reads SVGEGT. This CDR3 comprises 12 residues. V shed 9 bases and J shed 5 bases, with 11 bases lying between them. CDR3 protein: CASFGENNEQFF. The CDR3 coding sequence is TGTGCCAGTTTTGGGGAAAACAATGAGCAGTTCTTC.

The chain couples TRBV7-9 to TRBJ2-7, with 7 bases matching TRBD2. The CDR3 has 14 amino acids. V lost 2 bases, J lost 3 bases, and 4 bases stayed unmatched. The germline gives CDR1 SEHNR, CDR2 FQNEAQ (reference sequence). CDR3 DNA: TGTGCCAGCAGCTTACTAGCGGACCGCTACGAGCAGTACTTC. Translated: CASSLLADRYEQYF.

Regarding this clonotype: A much more abundant neighbour one base away suggests this may be a read error. The chain is built from TRBV20-1 and TRBJ1-5, with a tentative D call TRBD1 (6 bases). This CDR3 is built from 15 residues. Germline loops: CDR1 DFQATT, CDR2 SNEGSKA (reference sequence). The V end lost 5 bases, the J end lost 9 bases, and 23 bases lay between the germline ends. The DNA for the CDR3 is TGCAGTGCTCATATACCTAAGGGGGTCCGGAGGCCCCAGCATTTT. The encoded protein is CSAHIPKGVRRPQHF.

With respect to this clonotype: This could be a read error, since a much larger clone is one nucleotide away. V usage is TRBV6-5 and J usage is TRBJ2-7; no reliable D call. V was cut by 3 bases and J by 0 bases, with 12 bases left in between. CDR1 MNHEY and CDR2 SVGAGI come from the germline V gene. CDR3 length: 15 residues. CDR3 coding DNA: TGTGCCAGCAGTTATCTCGTTTCGGGCTCCTACGAGCAGTACTTC. Translated: CASSYLVSGSYEQYF.

This clonotype occurred many times. This chain links TRBV12-3 or TRBV12-4 with TRBJ1-5; maybe TRBD1 (5 bases). V shed 7 bases and J shed 6 bases, with 13 bases lying between them. The CDR3 is made up of 13 amino acids. The CDR3 DNA sequence: TGTGCCAGCACCGGGACGTTTGTTCAGCCCCAGCATTTT. Its protein is CASTGTFVQPQHF.

This sequence joins TRBV9 and TRBJ2-2; D may be TRBD2 (6 bases). The CDR3 sequence is 15 residues long. Looked up from germline, CDR1 is SGDLS and CDR2 is YYNGEE. Trimming stripped 4 bases from V and 4 bases from J, with 14 bases between. CDR3 bases: TGTGCCAGCAGCCCCCAAAGGGGAGGCACCGGGGAGCTGTTTTTT. Translation: CASSPQRGGTGELFF.

Notes on this clonotype: Here the CDR3 omits its conserved ending phenylalanine or tryptophan, so a read error is the likely source. The DNA is omitted, as the CDR3 cannot be located on it reliably, and the CDR3 follows TCRdb's listing. The CDR3 loop reads CASSLGQGPFYEQYVGP. The chain carries TRBV7-2 and TRBJ2-4; TRBD1 was called by the table and not checked on the DNA. The CDR3 sequence runs 17 residues, both termini included. In germline, CDR1 is SGHTA, CDR2 FQGNSA.

In its sample, this clonotype was seen many times. CDR3 loop: CASSPLQEGLLLGFF. As DNA, the CDR3 is TGTGCCAGCAGTCCGCTCCAGGAGGGACTGCTGTTAGGGTTCTTC. The chain combines TRBV27 with TRBJ2-1; a possible D gene is TRBD2 (6 bases). Germline V gene lookup returns CDR1 MNHEY and CDR2 SMNVEV (reference sequence). The CDR3 is 15 amino acids. The V gene lost 5 bases and the J gene lost 15 bases, with 26 bases spanning the gap.

This clonotype was recorded at least ten times. The V call is TRBV5-1, the J call TRBJ2-1; possibly TRBD2 for D (5 bases). V dropped 5 bases and J dropped 0 bases, with 12 bases sitting between them. Germline V gene sequence: CDR1 SGHRS, CDR2 YFSETQ. The CDR3 is made up of 15 amino acids. The CDR3: CASREAQTSYNEQFF. The DNA for the CDR3 is TGCGCCAGCAGGGAGGCTCAGACCTCCTACAATGAGCAGTTCTTC. Full variable domain (rest looked up from reference TRBV5-1 and TRBJ2-1): KAGVTQTPRYLIKTRGQQVTLSCSPISGHRSVSWYQQTPGQGLQFLFEYFSETQRNKGNFPGRFSGRQFSNSRSEMNVSTLELGDSALYLCASREAQTSYNEQFFGPGTRLTVL.

V usage is TRBV2 and J usage is TRBJ2-1, with a tentative D call TRBD2 (5 bases). V lost 6 bases and J lost 6, with 18 bases in between. Germline-derived CDR1 and CDR2 are SNHLY and FYNNEI. The length of the CDR3 is 15 residues. The CDR3 protein is CASRNGLAMINEQFF. The DNA for the CDR3 is TGTGCCAGCAGGAACGGACTTGCGATGATCAATGAGCAGTTCTTC. Full variable domain (remainder filled in from reference TRBV2 and TRBJ2-1): EPEVTQTPSHQVTQMGQEVILRCVPISNHLYFYWYRQILGQKVEFLVSFYNNEISEKSEIFDDQFSVERPDGSNFTLKIRSTKLEDSAMYFCASRNGLAMINEQFFGPGTRLTVL.

Ten or more counts support this clonotype. The chain uses TRBV6-1 and TRBJ1-5; 10 bases are a match to TRBD1. This CDR3 region has 15 residues. V gave up 10 bases and J gave up 0 bases; unmatched junction bases: 6. CDR1 is MNHNS, CDR2 SASEGT, per germline. The CDR3 DNA sequence: TGTGCCACCCCCGGGACAGGGGATAGCAATCAGCCCCAGCATTTT. Its translation is CATPGTGDSNQPQHF.

The rearrangement links TRBV3-1 to TRBJ1-2, with 9 bases fitting TRBD1. Trimming at V came to 4 bases and at J to 12 bases, leaving 12 bases not matched to a gene. The CDR3 has 14 amino acids. The germline V gene has CDR1 LGHDT and CDR2 YNNKEL (reference sequence). Written as DNA, the CDR3 is TGTGCCAGCAGCCCTCCGACAGGGGGATCGCCTAACACCTTC. It is translated as CASSPPTGGSPNTF.

The table lists this clonotype with a few counts. The chain links TRBV4-1 to TRBJ1-4; no clear D gene. This CDR3 spans 15 amino acids. Germline-derived CDR1 and CDR2 are MGHRA and YSYEKL. V lost 3 bases and J 2 bases, leaving 10 bases between the germline ends. The CDR3, as DNA: TGCGCCAGCAGCCAGGCAGGATTTACTAATGAAAAACTGTTTTTT. This encodes CASSQAGFTNEKLFF.

This clonotype has ten or more counts. The chain recombines TRBV12-3 or TRBV12-4 with TRBJ1-3, with a possible D match to TRBD1 (6 bases). The V gene lost 5 bases and the J gene lost 9 bases, with 14 bases spanning the gap. This CDR3 has 13 residues. CDR3 coding DNA: TGTGCCAGCAGTAACCACAGGGCTGGCACCATATATTTT. Translation gives CASSNHRAGTIYF.

This clonotype came up a few times. This sequence joins TRBV7-9 and TRBJ2-1, with D possibly matching TRBD2 (6 bases). The germline V and J ends were trimmed by 5 bases and 1 base, with 12 bases remaining between them. CDR1 and CDR2 (germline): SEHNR, FQNEAQ (reference sequence). CDR3 length: 15 residues. The CDR3 spells CASSILGSSYNEQFF. In nucleotides, the CDR3 is TGTGCCAGCAGCATACTCGGGAGTTCCTACAATGAGCAGTTCTTC.

This clonotype was seen ten or more times. V is TRBV6-1 and J is TRBJ2-7; no firm D call. The CDR3 totals 13 residues. Trimming shortened V by 5 bases and J by 12 bases, and 20 bases separated the two germline ends. Germline CDR1 and CDR2: MNHNS and SASEGT. The CDR3 region has the DNA TGTGCCAGCAGTCCCGGTAATTGGCAAGTTTGGTACTTC. Translation: CASSPGNWQVWYF.